This T cell receptor (beta chain) was captured in a study of cytotoxic CD8 clonotypes in ibrutinib-treated CLL. As for the study in general: In all, more than ten patients were relapsed/refractory, fewer than 16 were treatment-naive and about 18 were IGHV unmutated. Study-wide results and caveats: A rise in clonality was seen at ibrutinib response, and a fall back toward baseline was seen at progression.

This CDR3 region has 16 residues. Trimming stripped 0 bases from V and 3 bases from J, with 15 bases between. Looked up from germline, CDR1 is SGDLS and CDR2 is YYNGEE. A few counts support this clone. Its target is not known. Sequencing was performed with immunoSEQ multiplex PCR; in TCRdb, only in-frame clones are kept and a portion is missing. Here the sample spans 35,000 or so clones, around 70% being singletons. This receptor was identified in a human donor with chronic lymphocytic leukemia. Sequencing used PBMCs, obtained before ibrutinib treatment. The chain joins TRBV9 to TRBJ1-1; TRBD1 might be the D (5 bases). CDR3 loop: CASSVAVQGGDTEAFF. DNA for the CDR3: TGTGCCAGCAGCGTAGCTGTCCAGGGTGGAGACACTGAAGCTTTCTTT.